This T cell receptor (beta chain) appears in the sequencing data of a study of T cells in Graves' hyperthyroidism and ophthalmopathy. This clonotype was counted at least ten times. CDR3 size: 15 residues. The V end lost 0 bases, the J end lost 6 bases, and 14 bases lay between the germline ends. Germline CDR1 is MDHEN and CDR2 is SYDVKM. Amplification yielded TCR beta CDR3 regions, with RNA transcripts as the source. The primer set for the first-round RT-PCR of the TCR CDR3 was HTBI. MiXCR, run by TCRdb on the multiplex PCR reads, gives a single entry per CDR3 protein. This table has over 500,000 distinct CDR3 sequences, 11% to 15% appearing once.

Sequencing was carried out using blood. The sequence derives from a middle-aged woman with Graves' hyperthyroidism. This rearrangement joins TRBV28 to TRBJ1-1; perhaps TRBD1 as D (5 bases). CDR3 nucleotides: TGTGCCAGCAGTTTATGGGGCCAGGGTACGGCTGAAGCTTTCTTT. Translating gives CASSLWGQGTAEAFF.